This T cell receptor beta chain was recovered during a study of blood T cells in healthy people across ages. V was trimmed by 0 bases and J by 0 bases, leaving 11 bases between them. This CDR3 contains 16 residues. The germline V gene has CDR1 SGDLS and CDR2 YYNGEE. General study points: It was held that the diversity estimates obtained from one million T cells were underestimates. Long-lived donors exceeded aged donors in naive CD4+ cells and diversity.

Remarks on this clonotype: Its matching antigen is unknown.

Using a J-beta primer mix together with a sample-barcoded 5' primer, a second PCR was run for roughly 7 to 12 cycles. Researchers report that a template-switch adaptor with 12 random nucleotides tagged each cDNA molecule. Using its own MiXCR run on the 5' RACE reads, TCRdb lists one record per CDR3 protein. The data contain roughly 1.4 million distinct CDR3 sequences, approximately 63% of them singletons. The chain recombines TRBV9 with TRBJ2-3; D ambiguous. Sequenced: blood. This receptor was identified in a young man in good health. CDR3 protein: CASSVAFRQSTDTQYF. CDR3 in DNA: TGTGCCAGCAGCGTAGCCTTCCGACAAAGCACAGATACGCAGTATTTT.